This TCR beta chain was captured in a study of control samples from healthy donors and cancer patients. The V gene's germline CDR1 is SGHNT and CDR2 YYREEE (reference sequence). This CDR3 is built from 16 residues. After removal of 2 bases from V and 1 base from J, the junction contained 6 bases not matched to a gene. Libraries were prepared by immunoSEQ multiplex PCR; TCRdb keeps only in-frame clonotypes and omits some of them. The table includes approximately 110,000 clones, approximately 90% detected once. The sequence was obtained from a woman aged 45-65 years in good health. This chain connects TRBV5-4 to TRBJ2-5, with 9 bases identical to TRBD2. The sequenced material came from blood. In nucleotides, the CDR3 is TGTGCCAGCAGCTTAGAGCGGGGGGTGGGCCAAGAGACCCAGTACTTC. Encoded protein: CASSLERGVGQETQYF.